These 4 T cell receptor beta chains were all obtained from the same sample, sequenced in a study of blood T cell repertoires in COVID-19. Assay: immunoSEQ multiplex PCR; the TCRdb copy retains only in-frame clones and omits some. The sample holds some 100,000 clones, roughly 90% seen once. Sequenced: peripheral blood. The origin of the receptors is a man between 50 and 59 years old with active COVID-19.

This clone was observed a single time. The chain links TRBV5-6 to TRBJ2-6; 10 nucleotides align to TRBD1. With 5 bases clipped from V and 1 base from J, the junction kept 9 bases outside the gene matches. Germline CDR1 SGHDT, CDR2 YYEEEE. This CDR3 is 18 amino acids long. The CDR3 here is CASSYRGTGASGANVLTF. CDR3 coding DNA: TGTGCCAGCAGTTATAGGGGGACAGGGGCTTCTGGGGCCAACGTCCTGACTTTC.

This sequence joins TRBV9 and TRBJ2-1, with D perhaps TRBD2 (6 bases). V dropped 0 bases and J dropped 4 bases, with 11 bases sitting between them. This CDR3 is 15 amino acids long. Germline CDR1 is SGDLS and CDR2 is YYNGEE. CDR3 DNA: TGTGCCAGCAGCGTAGGGGTAGCGGAGTACAATGAGCAGTTCTTC. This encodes CASSVGVAEYNEQFF. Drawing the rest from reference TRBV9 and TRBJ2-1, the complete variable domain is DSGVTQTPKHLITATGQRVTLRCSPRSGDLSVYWYQQSLDQGLQFLIQYYNGEERAKGNILERFSAQQFPDLHSELNLSSLELGDSALYFCASSVGVAEYNEQFFGPGTRLTVL.

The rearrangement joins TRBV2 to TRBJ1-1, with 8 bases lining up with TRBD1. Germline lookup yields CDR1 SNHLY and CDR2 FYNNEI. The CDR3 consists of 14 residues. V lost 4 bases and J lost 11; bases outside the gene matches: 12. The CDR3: CASSGTGTWYGAFF. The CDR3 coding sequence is TGTGCCAGCAGTGGGACAGGGACGTGGTATGGGGCTTTCTTT.

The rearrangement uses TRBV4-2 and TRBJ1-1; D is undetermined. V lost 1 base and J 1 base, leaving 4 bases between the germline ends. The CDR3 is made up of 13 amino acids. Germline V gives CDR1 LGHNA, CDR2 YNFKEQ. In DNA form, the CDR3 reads TGTGCCAGCAGCCAAGCGGGGAACACTGAAGCTTTCTTT. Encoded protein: CASSQAGNTEAFF.